This entry features one T cell receptor (beta chain) sequence. The method was immunoSEQ multiplex PCR; TCRdb's version includes in-frame clones alone and lacks a portion of them. The sample lists 14,000 or so clones, over 75% occurring once. This sample is drawn from a study of immune evolution from preneoplasia to lung adenocarcinoma. The CDR3 totals 17 residues. Per the germline V gene, CDR1 is SGHTA and CDR2 is FQGNSA. With 4 bases clipped from V and 0 bases from J, the junction kept 8 bases outside the gene matches. Sequencing was performed on FFPE lung adenocarcinoma in situ tissue. This chain connects TRBV7-2 to TRBJ2-1, with TRBD2 identical over 8 bases. The TCR comes from an older donor with lung adenocarcinoma. The CDR3, as DNA: TGTGCCAGCAGCTCAGAAGGACTAGCCCACTCCTACAATGAGCAGTTCTTC. Translating it yields CASSSEGLAHSYNEQFF.